One T cell receptor (beta chain) is described in this entry. This clone was recorded at least ten times. The antigen it binds to is not known. No much larger clone exists at a distance of one base, and base qualities are not known. The cohort comprised hundreds of healthy bone marrow donors. All cohort members were sampled while nominally healthy, although unrecorded immune exposures were likely present. The donor tested CMV seronegative and was one of the 352 seronegative cohort members. A peripheral blood sample was provided by each donor, and peripheral blood mononuclear cells were used for TCR beta sequencing. The Qiagen DNeasy Blood Extraction Kit was used to extract genomic DNA from the blood cell samples. The data were obtained in a study of cytomegalovirus exposure and HLA in healthy donors (TCRdb year 2017). Regarding the complete study: According to an earlier analysis of a few hundred of the donors, some 180 million T cells yielded over 100 million unique TCR beta sequences and 276 Gb of sequence data. An early release covering about 600 HLA-typed donors comprised 250 to 350 gigabases of sequencing data and approximately 85 million unique TCR sequences. Among the roughly 430 genotyped donors, around 81% belonged to the genetic ancestry cluster associated with self-reported Caucasian donors. The study was designed to test whether signatures of past pathogen exposure could be identified by cataloging public T cell receptors. Using immunosequencing, the study profiled T cell repertoires from approximately 700 subjects and related those repertoires to cytomegalovirus serostatus. Besides the first cohort of about 730 subjects, a separate validation cohort made up of 90 to 150 different subjects was used. The study combined high-throughput TCR immunosequencing, statistical association of individual TCRs with disease status, and machine learning to predict cytomegalovirus infection status. To study patterns of TCR occurrence, a later analysis re-analyzed previously published TCR beta repertoires from 600 to 750 donors and added high-resolution HLA genotyping. Rather than using new phenotypic data, the later analysis identified candidate immune exposures from TCR beta sequences and from how often those sequences occurred across donors. To decide whether each TCR beta V gene segment behaved as functional or pseudogenic, an earlier analysis of some 600 of the donors relied on high-throughput TCR beta sequencing. Donor age, sex, ethnicity and CMV serostatus were compiled together with the repertoire data. Genome-wide SNP genotypes for about 60% of the 666 donors were used in a later genetic analysis, which treated that subset as a discovery cohort. All discovery cohort repertoires had been generated using a single sequencing platform. Class I and class II HLA loci were covered by the typing at four-digit resolution. Typing coverage varied by locus: roughly 629-640 donors for A, B, C, DRB1 and DQB1; around 560 for DQA1; more than 600 for DPA1; approximately 470 for DPB1. Because of strong linkage in the cohort, 5 or 6 DR-DQ haplotypes were treated as single units for association and clustering. Among around 400 genotyped donors of the cohort, an average of around 240,000 unique TCR beta nucleotide sequences were sequenced per donor, roughly a sixth of them non-productive. Paper-wide results and their limitations: Linkage disequilibrium might explain the correlated functional status among segregating V segments, but an unknown experimental factor could not be ruled out. In a later genetic analysis, a missense DCLRE1C variant was associated with V-gene and J-gene trimming of TCR beta chains, and the association was replicated in an independent cohort. A later analysis found that HLA-associated TCR beta chains were more clonally expanded and had lower generation probabilities than equally common non-associated chains. A later analysis associated about 17,000 TCR beta sequences with specific HLA alleles at a false discovery rate of 0.05. This cohort had only TCR beta chains sequenced, and the lack of alpha or paired-chain data limited which features could be detected. According to the authors, the approach could potentially be generalized to other disease states and immunological phenotypes. In a later genetic analysis, fewer N-insertions in productive TCRs were reported among donors in an Asian-associated ancestry cluster than the roughly 710-donor mean. Roughly uniform sequencing depth across donors was assumed in presence/absence analyses, although this assumption may not hold. A later analysis found that TCR association rates varied across HLA loci, with DRB1 alleles showing the most associated TCRs and HLA-C alleles the fewest. Some IMGT-functional V segments, including TRBV6-2 and TRBV6-3, could not be told apart with the 87-base-pair reads, so those segments were excluded. In both the original and validation cohorts, the classifier was reported to diagnose cytomegalovirus status with high specificity and sensitivity. A further reported finding was that TCR beta sequences accurately predicted the HLA-A and HLA-B alleles for most subjects in the first cohort. While some public TCRs were present in many individuals, most TCR sequences turned up only very rarely across donors. A later analysis reported that several top co-occurrence clusters appeared linked to parvovirus B19, influenza, CMV and Epstein-Barr virus. The study listed 164 TCR beta chains as associated with cytomegalovirus. Because some donors lacked HLA typing at each locus, the association tests relied only on the typed subset. According to a later analysis, most CMV-associated TCR beta chains appeared to be HLA-restricted, and the HLA associations seemed to be driven largely by CMV exposure. CMV serostatus was the only immune exposure information available for the cohort. Over 15 rarely observed V segments, including chromosome 9 orphons, were excluded from the earlier analysis of some 590 of the donors because counts were too low. A few of the identified cytomegalovirus-associated TCR beta chains were confirmed in vitro to be specific for cytomegalovirus antigens. Assigning TCR associations to individual alleles was difficult when HLA alleles, especially DR and DQ, strongly co-occurred. In an earlier analysis of some 500 of the donors, most TCR beta V segments were observed in productive rearrangements about 90% or about 30% of the time, broadly matching IMGT annotations. A group of highly shared sequence variants was considered likely to be a technical artifact of the sequencing pipeline.

Trimming accounts for 1 base at V and 3 bases at J, while the number of junction bases matched to no gene is 7. Based on the germline V gene, the CDR1 and CDR2 sequences are MNHNS and SASEGT. Its CDR3 holds 16 amino acids, cysteine through phenylalanine. The entry retains the CDR3 DNA only, 48 bases that are in frame from base 1. Libraries were made using the immunoSEQ multiplex PCR assay. For the multiplex PCR, a mixture combining 60 forward primers for TCR Vbeta segments and 13 reverse primers for TCR Jbeta segments was used. Amplification of the CDR3 region of rearranged TCR beta genes was performed with a multiplex PCR assay on genomic DNA. On the Illumina HiSeq System, the amplified TCR beta libraries were sequenced as 87-base-pair reads. In the paper's pipeline: A later analysis counted about 76 million unique TCR beta chains across the 500 to 850 repertoires, and 10 million to 12 million of these chains were shared by at least two donors. A nearest-neighbor algorithm error-corrected the raw reads and collapsed the reads into unique sequences, merging closely related sequences to remove PCR and sequencing errors. Alignment of CDR3 sequences to IMGT reference sequences was used to assign V, D and J gene segments. Each retained sequence needed at least a six-nucleotide match to both a V gene segment and a J gene segment. A rearrangement counted as productive if the CDR3 had no stop codons and remained in frame with V and J, and every other rearrangement counted as non-productive. Following IMGT convention, CDR3 was defined as the stretch from the second conserved V-encoded cysteine up to the conserved J-encoded phenylalanine. Sequences without an unambiguous match to a single V gene segment were excluded from the earlier analysis of 450 to 750 of the donors. In an earlier analysis of 587 of the donors, V segments were called functional above 56.7% productive rearrangements and were called segregating when the between-donor standard deviation exceeded 5%. A statistical classification framework was built to diagnose cytomegalovirus status from the catalog of TCR beta chain sequences. A later analysis assigned V and J genes by comparing TCR nucleotide sequences with IMGT/GENE-DB human TR gene sequences. The TCRdist pipeline was used in a later analysis to assign CDR3 sequences and most-parsimonious VDJ recombination scenarios. In a later analysis, every TCR beta chain was defined by the combination of its CDR3 amino acid sequence and its V-gene family, and reads without a unique V-gene family were dropped. In a later analysis, 450 to 600 highly shared, low-generation-probability nucleotide sequences were removed to address suspected cross-contamination and a sequencing artifact. A later analysis calculated a clonal expansion index for each public chain from normalized within-repertoire ranks of inferred template counts. A later analysis computed generation probabilities with a VDJ recombination model fitted to out-of-frame rearrangements, and checked the results against IGoR. In a later analysis, TCR-TCR, TCR-HLA and TCR-CMV co-occurrence was scored with hypergeometric tests, and a repertoire-size bias correction was applied to TCR pairs. In a later analysis, false discovery rates were estimated by permuting HLA or CMV assignments 20 times. In a later analysis, co-occurring TCRs were grouped using DBSCAN, and TCRdist sequence similarity was added for clustering within HLA-allele-positive subsets. For co-occurrence clustering, repertoires with fewer than 30,000 or more than 120,000 public chains were excluded, along with roughly 5 repertoires with anomalous nucleotide sharing. TCRdb took this table from immuneACCESS and kept in-frame rearrangements with V and J called. Such tables lack part of the clones; where checked against another copy, unresolved V genes explain under half of the gap, and the rest is unexplained. The D gene and trimming were derived from the DNA, and the V and J assignments and clone size from that table. The sample records about 110,000 clones, roughly 76% of which are singletons. Jointly, the top ten make up roughly 2.3% of the sample.

Sequences were obtained from PBMCs. The chain is made from TRBV6-1 and TRBJ2-5; TRBD2 aligns with 8 central bases. The TCR comes from a man aged 18 to 35 in good health and CMV-seronegative. The bases are TGTGCCAGCAGTGAAGGCCCAGGCGGGGGGAAAGAGACCCAGTACTTC. It is translated as CASSEGPGGGKETQYF.